The 16 T cell receptor beta chains reported below all come from one sample, sequenced in a study of CD8 T cells in Susac syndrome. RNA totalling roughly 0.45 to 1 ug underwent reverse transcription with random hexamers. Each CDR3 protein gets one entry after TCRdb re-called the immunoSEQ multiplex PCR reads with MiXCR. Here the sample spans about 180,000 distinct CDR3 sequences, 90% to 97% being singletons. The source material was CD4+ T cells from PBMCs. These receptors originate from a human donor with Susac syndrome.

The chain is built from TRBV6-1 and TRBJ1-2; maybe TRBD1 (5 bases). V dropped 2 bases and J dropped 8 bases, with 24 bases sitting between them. The CDR3 length is 17 residues. Germline CDR1 reads MNHNS; CDR2 reads SASEGT. CDR3 nucleotides: TGTGCCAGCAGTGAATCCCCCGGCCAGGGCATCGGATGGGGCTACACCTTC. Protein: CASSESPGQGIGWGYTF.

The chain combines TRBV7-2 with TRBJ1-5; D ambiguous. V gave up 5 bases and J gave up 2 bases, with 13 bases separating them. There are 15 residues in the CDR3. Germline V gene sequence: CDR1 SGHTA, CDR2 FQGNSA. CDR3: CASSPMSGGNQPQHF. CDR3 bases: TGTGCCAGCAGCCCCATGAGTGGGGGCAATCAGCCCCAGCATTTT.

The genes are TRBV18 and TRBJ1-3; TRBD1 matches 7 bases. The CDR3 is made up of 17 amino acids. CDR1 KGHSH and CDR2 LQKENI come from the germline V gene. V lost 6 bases and J lost 0; bases outside the gene matches: 11. CDR3 sequence (DNA): TGTGCCAGCTCCGCAAAGGGACAGTCAAGCTCTGGAAACACCATATATTTT. Amino acids: CASSAKGQSSSGNTIYF.

V and J are TRBV29-1 and TRBJ1-5, with 11 bases that match TRBD1. CDR3 length: 14 amino acids. Germline values: CDR1 SQVTM, CDR2 ANQGSEA. The V segment lost 6 bases and the J segment 3 bases; nucleotides outside the gene matches: 4. In DNA form, the CDR3 reads TGCAGCGTGGGGACAGGGGGATTCAATCAGCCCCAGCATTTT. Translated, it gives CSVGTGGFNQPQHF. Drawing the rest from reference TRBV29-1 and TRBJ1-5, the complete variable domain is SAVISQKPSRDICQRGTSLTIQCQVDSQVTMMFWYRQQPGQSLTLIATANQGSEATYESGFVIDKFPISRPNLTFSTLTVSNMSPEDSSIYLCSVGTGGFNQPQHFGDGTRLSIL.

The chain joins TRBV29-1 to TRBJ1-2; D gene unclear. The CDR3 totals 16 residues. The germline V gene encodes CDR1 SQVTM and CDR2 ANQGSEA. V was cut by 0 bases and J by 6 bases, with 20 bases left in between. Written as DNA, the CDR3 is TGCAGCGTTGAAGATTTTTTTGGGTTTAGGTTCAATGGCTACACCTTC. Translated, it gives CSVEDFFGFRFNGYTF.

In nucleotides, the CDR3 is TGCAGTGCTAGAGGGACAATGAGCAATCAGCCCCAGCATTTT. Translating gives CSARGTMSNQPQHF. This sequence joins TRBV20-1 and TRBJ1-5; possibly TRBD1 for D (5 bases). CDR1 DFQATT and CDR2 SNEGSKA come from the germline V gene (reference sequence). The CDR3 is made up of 14 amino acids. Trimming left V 1 base short and J 1 base short, with 8 bases between.

V gene TRBV29-1 combines with J gene TRBJ1-1, with TRBD1 matching over 8 bases. The trim removed 3 bases at V and 4 bases at J, leaving 4 bases unmatched. Germline CDR1 reads SQVTM; CDR2 reads ANQGSEA. CDR3 length: 13 residues. CDR3 DNA sequence: TGCAGCGTTGAGGACAGGGTCGTCACTGAAGCTTTCTTT. Protein: CSVEDRVVTEAFF.

This chain uses TRBV23-1 with TRBJ2-1, with a possible D match to TRBD1 (5 bases). TRBV23-1 is classed as an ORF, of uncertain function. Trimming shortened V by 3 bases and J by 3 bases, and 12 bases separated the two germline ends. This CDR3 spans 15 amino acids. The CDR3 is CASSHRALDYNEQFF. Written as DNA, the CDR3 is TGCGCCAGCAGTCACAGGGCCCTGGACTACAATGAGCAGTTCTTC.

CDR3 sequence reads: CASRNPQGTPYNEQFF. The CDR3 DNA sequence: TGTGCCAGCAGGAACCCCCAGGGTACCCCGTACAATGAGCAGTTCTTC. The chain combines TRBV12-3 or TRBV12-4 with TRBJ2-1; D perhaps matches TRBD1 (5 bases). V was shortened by 6 bases and J by 4 bases, with 19 bases between the two germline ends. This CDR3 is 16 amino acids long.

The chain recombines TRBV5-4 with TRBJ2-5, with TRBD2 as a possible D gene (6 bases). The length of the CDR3 is 13 residues. Trimming pared 6 bases from V and 5 bases from J, leaving 14 bases between. CDR1 and CDR2 (germline): SGHNT, YYREEE (reference sequence). Written as DNA, the CDR3 is TGTGCCAGCACCTGGGGGGTTGGTGAGACCCAGTACTTC. Protein product: CASTWGVGETQYF.

This rearrangement joins TRBV4-3 to TRBJ2-4; D is perhaps TRBD2 (6 bases). The CDR3 spans 18 residues. The V end lost 1 base, the J end lost 0 bases, and 16 bases lay between the germline ends. The germline V gene encodes CDR1 LGHNA and CDR2 YSLEER. In DNA form, the CDR3 reads TGCGCCAGCAGCCAAGCCCCCGGCGGGGATCGAGCCAAAAACATTCAGTACTTC. Encoded protein: CASSQAPGGDRAKNIQYF.

This chain links TRBV5-4 with TRBJ2-2; D perhaps matches TRBD2 (6 bases). Germline CDR1 reads SGHNT; CDR2 reads YYREEE (reference sequence). The CDR3 runs 13 residues. Trimming removed 3 bases from V and 6 bases from J, with 9 bases in between. CDR3: CASSWDLPGELFF. CDR3 sequence (DNA): TGTGCCAGCAGCTGGGACTTGCCCGGGGAGCTGTTTTTT.

The genes are TRBV5-1 and TRBJ2-5, with D unclear. The germline V and J ends were trimmed by 4 bases and 1 base, with 11 bases remaining between them. This CDR3 comprises 14 residues. From germline, CDR1 is SGHRS and CDR2 YFSETQ. CDR3: CASSPGSSQETQYF. The CDR3 DNA sequence: TGCGCCAGCAGCCCAGGATCGAGCCAAGAGACCCAGTACTTC.

This clonotype has only one observation. The chain joins TRBV20-1 to TRBJ1-1, with no clear D. This CDR3 is 14 amino acids long. The V gene's germline CDR1 is DFQATT and CDR2 SNEGSKA (reference sequence). Deletions cut 5 bases from V and 0 bases from J, with 13 bases between. CDR3 amino acids: CSALPGFMNTEAFF. The CDR3, as DNA: TGCAGTGCTCTACCGGGATTCATGAACACTGAAGCTTTCTTT.

The chain links TRBV30 to TRBJ1-1, with D unresolved. Germline CDR1 and CDR2: GTSNPN and SVGIG (reference sequence). Deletions cut 2 bases from V and 0 bases from J, with 7 bases between. This CDR3 is 13 amino acids long. CDR3 protein: CAWSPLLNTEAFF. DNA of the CDR3: TGTGCCTGGAGTCCCCTGTTGAACACTGAAGCTTTCTTT.

This chain connects TRBV29-1 to TRBJ2-3; the match to TRBD2 covers 14 bases. V lost 4 bases to trimming and J lost 10 bases; unmatched junction nucleotides: 7. Germline-derived CDR1 and CDR2 are SQVTM and ANQGSEA. The CDR3 covers 14 residues. CDR3 nucleotide sequence: TGCAGCGTTGCCGGGACTAGCGGGAGAGGGGCGCAGTATTTT. It encodes CSVAGTSGRGAQYF.